Each of the 21 T cell receptor beta chains below was sequenced from the same sample in a study of shared clonotypes between healthy human individuals. Sequencing was performed with immunoSEQ multiplex PCR; in TCRdb, only in-frame clones are kept and a portion is missing. The sample gives some 2.1 million clones, approximately 92% of which show up once; around 1.8% is in the top ten. Naive CD8 isolation took CD45RO-negative cells positively selected for CCR7 and excluded terminally differentiated effector memory CD45RA+ cells. The sequenced sample was naive CD8+ T cells from PBMCs. The receptors here all came from a man between 18 and 29 years old in good health. Some clones in this sample may be carry-over from other donors' samples.

The chain recombines TRBV2 with TRBJ2-1; D is tentatively TRBD1 or TRBD2 (6 bases each). The V gene's germline CDR1 is SNHLY and CDR2 FYNNEI. The CDR3 totals 16 residues. Trimming took 4 bases from V and 3 from J, leaving 16 bases between them. Written as DNA, the CDR3 is TGTGCCAGCAGTGTTGGGAGGACAGCCCGCTACAATGAGCAGTTCTTC. It translates to CASSVGRTARYNEQFF. The full variable domain, rest sourced from reference TRBV2 and TRBJ2-1, is EPEVTQTPSHQVTQMGQEVILRCVPISNHLYFYWYRQILGQKVEFLVSFYNNEISEKSEIFDDQFSVERPDGSNFTLKIRSTKLEDSAMYFCASSVGRTARYNEQFFGPGTRLTVL.

The chain has TRBV2 and TRBJ2-4, with D tentatively TRBD2 (5 bases). Germline CDR1 is SNHLY and CDR2 is FYNNEI. CDR3 length equals 15 residues. V lost 4 bases and J 0 bases, leaving 10 bases between the germline ends. CDR3 region: CASSVAGIAKNIQYF. DNA for the CDR3: TGTGCCAGCAGTGTCGCGGGTATAGCCAAAAACATTCAGTACTTC.

In this sample, this clone turned up once. This rearrangement joins TRBV29-1 to TRBJ2-1, with TRBD2 matching 13 bases. Germline assignment: CDR1 SQVTM and CDR2 ANQGSEA. Losses at the gene ends were 6 bases for V and 9 bases for J; bases not matched to a gene: 14. The CDR3 is 16 residues long. CDR3 DNA: TGCAGCGTCAGCCCCAGACTAGCGGGAGGTCCCGGTGAGCAGTTCTTC. Its protein product is CSVSPRLAGGPGEQFF.

The V gene is TRBV9, the J gene TRBJ2-5; D is unresolved. Trimming took 0 bases from V and 5 from J, leaving 11 bases between them. This CDR3 comprises 14 residues. Germline CDR1 reads SGDLS; CDR2 reads YYNGEE. CDR3 residues: CASSVGSAAETQYF. In nucleotides, the CDR3 is TGTGCCAGCAGCGTAGGGTCGGCGGCGGAGACCCAGTACTTC.

A word on this clone: Within the sample, other DNA sequences also encode this same CDR3. V gene TRBV30 combines with J gene TRBJ2-7, with D possibly TRBD2 on 5 matching bases. The germline V and J ends were trimmed by 0 bases and 6 bases, with 9 bases remaining between them. The germline V gene has CDR1 GTSNPN and CDR2 SVGIG (reference sequence). There are 12 residues in the CDR3. The CDR3 region is CAWSVAGVEQYF. CDR3 in DNA: TGTGCCTGGAGTGTTGCGGGTGTCGAGCAGTACTTC.

V usage is TRBV11-2 and J usage is TRBJ2-7; 8 bases align to TRBD1. Germline lookup yields CDR1 SGHAT and CDR2 FQNNGV. After removal of 5 bases from V and 4 bases from J, the junction contained 4 bases not matched to a gene. The CDR3 is 13 residues long. As DNA, the CDR3 is TGTGCCAGCAGCCGGGACAGGATTTACGAGCAGTACTTC. The encoded protein is CASSRDRIYEQYF. The full variable domain, rest sourced from reference TRBV11-2 and TRBJ2-7, is EAGVAQSPRYKIIEKRQSVAFWCNPISGHATLYWYQQILGQGPKLLIQFQNNGVVDDSQLPKDRFSAERLKGVDSTLKIQPAKLEDSAVYLCASSRDRIYEQYFGPGTRLTVT.

The chain joins TRBV2 to TRBJ2-5; no firm D call. The germline V and J ends were trimmed by 2 bases and 5 bases, with 6 bases remaining between them. This CDR3 spans 12 amino acids. Germline V CDR1 and CDR2: SNHLY, FYNNEI. The CDR3 coding sequence is TGTGCCAGCAGTGAACCCCGGGAGACCCAGTACTTC. Protein sequence: CASSEPRETQYF.

In the case of this clone: The same CDR3 can be traced to other DNA sequences in this sample. The genes are TRBV5-1 and TRBJ2-7; 8 bases are a match to TRBD2. The CDR3 consists of 17 residues. Germline V gene sequence: CDR1 SGHRS, CDR2 YFSETQ. The J segment lost 2 bases and the V segment lost 0 bases, leaving 10 bases of the junction unmatched. CDR3 protein: CASSLAGLAGVAYEQYF. CDR3 nucleotide sequence: TGCGCCAGCAGCTTGGCCGGGCTAGCGGGTGTCGCCTACGAGCAGTACTTC.

About this clone: This sample also contains other DNA sequences that code for the same CDR3. The V gene is TRBV9, the J gene TRBJ2-5; 7 bases are shared with TRBD2. After removal of 3 bases from V and 1 base from J, the junction contained 3 bases not matched to a gene. Germline V gives CDR1 SGDLS, CDR2 YYNGEE. The CDR3 sequence is 14 residues long. This chain's CDR3 is CASSAGGTQETQYF. The CDR3 DNA reads TGTGCCAGCAGCGCGGGGGGAACCCAAGAGACCCAGTACTTC.

This chain uses TRBV29-1 with TRBJ1-2, with 8 positions matching TRBD1. The J segment lost 6 bases and the V segment lost 6 bases, leaving 6 bases of the junction unmatched. The germline gives CDR1 SQVTM, CDR2 ANQGSEA. CDR3 length equals 12 residues. CDR3 sequence reads: CSVEQGGNGYTF. CDR3 in DNA: TGCAGCGTCGAACAGGGGGGCAATGGCTACACCTTC. Together with reference TRBV29-1 and TRBJ1-2, the CDR3 gives the full variable domain: SAVISQKPSRDICQRGTSLTIQCQVDSQVTMMFWYRQQPGQSLTLIATANQGSEATYESGFVIDKFPISRPNLTFSTLTVSNMSPEDSSIYLCSVEQGGNGYTFGSGTRLTVV.

The V and J genes are TRBV9 and TRBJ2-6; perhaps TRBD1 as D (5 bases). V was shortened by 0 bases and J by 4 bases, with 14 bases between the two germline ends. The CDR3 totals 17 residues. Looked up from germline, CDR1 is SGDLS and CDR2 is YYNGEE. The CDR3 here is CASSVGAGPTGANVLTF. CDR3 in DNA: TGTGCCAGCAGCGTAGGGGCAGGGCCTACCGGGGCCAACGTCCTGACTTTC. Complete variable domain (other parts from reference TRBV9 and TRBJ2-6): DSGVTQTPKHLITATGQRVTLRCSPRSGDLSVYWYQQSLDQGLQFLIQYYNGEERAKGNILERFSAQQFPDLHSELNLSSLELGDSALYFCASSVGAGPTGANVLTFGAGSRLTVL.

V and J are TRBV27 and TRBJ2-7; perhaps D is TRBD1 or TRBD2 (5 bases each). Trimming took 2 bases from V and 3 from J, leaving 11 bases between them. The CDR3 contains 14 residues. The V gene's germline CDR1 is MNHEY and CDR2 SMNVEV (reference sequence). In DNA, the CDR3 is TGTGCCAGCAGTTTAATGGGGGTTGGCTACGAGCAGTACTTC. This translates into CASSLMGVGYEQYF.

The chain couples TRBV7-6 to TRBJ2-1; D perhaps matches TRBD1 (6 bases). The germline V and J ends were trimmed by 5 bases and 8 bases, with 16 bases remaining between them. This CDR3 is built from 14 residues. The V gene's germline CDR1 is SGHVS and CDR2 FNYEAQ. Here the CDR3 reads CASSPYDRHDEQFF. The CDR3 DNA is TGTGCCAGCAGCCCGTACGACAGGCACGATGAGCAGTTCTTC.

The CDR3 is CAWRATGNSGNTIYF. CDR3 sequence (DNA): TGTGCCTGGAGAGCAACAGGGAATTCTGGAAACACCATATATTTT. The chain combines TRBV30 with TRBJ1-3; tentatively, D is TRBD1 (6 bases). Germline values: CDR1 GTSNPN, CDR2 SVGIG (reference sequence). Trimming pared 3 bases from V and 1 base from J, leaving 13 bases between. This CDR3 is built from 15 residues.

V gene TRBV7-9 combines with J gene TRBJ2-3; 12 bases agree with TRBD2. The CDR3 loop spans 15 amino acids. Trimming at V came to 5 bases and at J to 6 bases, leaving 6 bases not matched to a gene. Germline V gene lookup returns CDR1 SEHNR and CDR2 FQNEAQ (reference sequence). CDR3 loop: CASSATSGRNDTQYF. The CDR3 nucleotides read TGTGCCAGCAGCGCGACTAGCGGGAGAAACGATACGCAGTATTTT. Based on the CDR3 plus reference TRBV7-9 and TRBJ2-3, the full variable domain is DTGVSQNPRHKITKRGQNVTFRCDPISEHNRLYWYRQTLGQGPEFLTYFQNEAQLEKSRLLSDRFSAERPKGSFSTLEIQRTEQGDSAMYLCASSATSGRNDTQYFGPGTRLTVL.

The chain uses TRBV27 and TRBJ2-7; D ambiguous. The germline V and J ends were trimmed by 5 bases and 2 bases, with 16 bases remaining between them. The CDR3 covers 15 residues. Per germline, CDR1 MNHEY and CDR2 SMNVEV (reference sequence). This CDR3 is CASSPLPYETYEQYF. CDR3 bases: TGTGCCAGCAGTCCCCTCCCTTACGAAACCTACGAGCAGTACTTC.

The chain couples TRBV5-4 to TRBJ1-1, with 7 bases that match TRBD1. The CDR3 runs to 15 residues. V shed 6 bases, J shed 0 bases, and the junction held 8 bases outside the gene matches. Germline CDR1 SGHNT, CDR2 YYREEE (reference sequence). For the CDR3, the DNA is TGTGCCAGCAATTCAGGGGGAAGGATGAACACTGAAGCTTTCTTT. Translating gives CASNSGGRMNTEAFF.

The chain couples TRBV5-1 to TRBJ2-2; 7 bases map to TRBD2. J gave up 3 bases and V 2 bases, and 16 bases lay outside the gene matches. The CDR3 is 19 amino acids. Germline assignment: CDR1 SGHRS and CDR2 YFSETQ. The chain's CDR3 is CASSFQRDPFAGDTGELFF. The DNA for the CDR3 is TGCGCCAGCAGCTTCCAGCGGGACCCTTTCGCCGGGGACACCGGGGAGCTGTTTTTT.

The chain couples TRBV28 to TRBJ2-7; 9 nucleotides agree with TRBD1. V lost 6 bases, J lost 7 bases, and 13 bases stayed unmatched. The germline gives CDR1 MDHEN, CDR2 SYDVKM. The CDR3 runs to 15 residues. The CDR3 coding sequence is TGTGCCAGCAGGCTTAAGGGGACAGGGCCTCGGGAGCAGTACTTC. Its protein is CASRLKGTGPREQYF.

As for this clone: This sample includes further DNA sequences coding for the same CDR3. This chain connects TRBV7-9 to TRBJ2-2, with unresolved D. The CDR3 consists of 14 residues. Germline CDR1 reads SEHNR; CDR2 reads FQNEAQ (reference sequence). V was cut by 4 bases and J by 2 bases, with 8 bases left in between. In DNA form, the CDR3 reads TGTGCCAGCAGCTCAACTGAAAACACCGGGGAGCTGTTTTTT. Its protein product is CASSSTENTGELFF.

The chain has TRBV6-5 and TRBJ1-2; D is unresolved. The length of the CDR3 is 15 residues. Germline V lookup: CDR1 MNHEY, CDR2 SVGAGI. V lost 3 bases to trimming and J lost 2 bases, with 13 bases between them. CDR3 bases: TGTGCCAGCAGTTATGGTGGTTCCTGGAACTATGGCTACACCTTC. Translation: CASSYGGSWNYGYTF.